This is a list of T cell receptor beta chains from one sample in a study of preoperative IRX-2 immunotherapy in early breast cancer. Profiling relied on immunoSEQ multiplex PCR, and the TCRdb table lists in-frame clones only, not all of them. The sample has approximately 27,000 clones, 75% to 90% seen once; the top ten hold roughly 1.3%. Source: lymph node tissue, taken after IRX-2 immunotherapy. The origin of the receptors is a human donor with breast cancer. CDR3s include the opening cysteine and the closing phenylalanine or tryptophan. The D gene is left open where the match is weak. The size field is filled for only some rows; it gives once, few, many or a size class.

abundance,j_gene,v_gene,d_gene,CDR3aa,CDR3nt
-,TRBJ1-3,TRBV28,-,CASSLRGFGNTIYF,TGTGCCAGCAGTCTTCGGGGGTTTGGAAACACCATATATTTT
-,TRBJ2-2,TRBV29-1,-,CSVEGGKGSNTGELFF,TGCAGCGTTGAAGGGGGGAAGGGCTCGAACACCGGGGAGCTGTTTTTT
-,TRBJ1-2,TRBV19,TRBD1,CASSIMGQGNYGYTF,TGTGCCAGTAGTATAATGGGACAGGGAAACTATGGCTACACCTTC
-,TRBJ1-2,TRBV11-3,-,CASIGGAGVEYGYTF,TGTGCCAGCATTGGCGGGGCAGGGGTAGAATATGGCTACACCTTC
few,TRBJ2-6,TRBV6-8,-,CASRDRGLRSGANVLTF,TGTGCCAGCAGAGACAGGGGACTACGATCTGGGGCCAACGTCCTGACTTTC
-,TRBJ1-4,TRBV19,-,CASRLEATNEKLFF,TGTGCCAGTAGGTTAGAAGCAACTAATGAAAAACTGTTTTTT
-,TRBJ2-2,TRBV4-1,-,CASSRMNTGELFF,TGCGCCAGCAGCCGGATGAACACCGGGGAGCTGTTTTTT
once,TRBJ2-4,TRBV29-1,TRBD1,CSVIGNRGLRNIQYF,TGCAGCGTCATCGGCAACAGGGGGCTAAGGAACATTCAGTACTTC
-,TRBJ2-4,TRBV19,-,CASSITEKNIQYF,TGTGCCAGTAGTATAACAGAAAAAAACATTCAGTACTTC
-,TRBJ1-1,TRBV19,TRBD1,CASSILPGQGRNTEAFF,TGTGCCAGTAGTATATTACCGGGACAGGGGAGGAACACTGAAGCTTTCTTT
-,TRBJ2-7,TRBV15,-,CATSRGSWQGSGEQYF,TGTGCCACCAGCAGAGGCAGTTGGCAGGGATCCGGCGAGCAGTACTTC
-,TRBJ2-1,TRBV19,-,CASSSHAGQRNEQFF,TGTGCCAGTAGTTCCCATGCGGGACAGAGAAATGAGCAGTTCTTC
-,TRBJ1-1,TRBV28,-,CASRRRVNTEAFF,TGTGCCAGCAGAAGGCGGGTGAACACTGAAGCTTTCTTT
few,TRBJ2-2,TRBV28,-,CATLEGNTGELFF,TGTGCCACCTTGGAGGGAAACACCGGGGAGCTGTTTTTT
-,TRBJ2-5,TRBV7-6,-,CASSLRSSEKETQYF,TGTGCCAGCAGCTTACGGTCATCGGAGAAAGAGACCCAGTACTTC
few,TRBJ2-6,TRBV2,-,CASSAAGANVLTF,TGTGCCAGCAGTGCAGCTGGGGCCAACGTCCTGACTTTC
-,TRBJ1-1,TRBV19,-,CASSWEGNTEAFF,TGTGCCAGTAGTTGGGAGGGGAACACTGAAGCTTTCTTT
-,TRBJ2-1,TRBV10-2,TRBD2,CASSQTSGAYNEQFF,TGCGCCAGCAGCCAGACTAGCGGGGCATACAATGAGCAGTTCTTC
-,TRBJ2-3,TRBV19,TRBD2,CASSITSGGADTQYF,TGTGCCAGTAGTATTACCAGCGGGGGTGCAGATACGCAGTATTTT
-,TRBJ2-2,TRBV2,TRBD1,CASSSGQARLLTNTGELFF,TGTGCCAGCAGTTCTGGACAGGCGCGATTACTTACGAACACCGGGGAGCTGTTTTTT
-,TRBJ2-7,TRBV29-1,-,CSVDGGPGTEQYF,TGCAGCGTTGACGGTGGTCCCGGGACCGAGCAGTACTTC
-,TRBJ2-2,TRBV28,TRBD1,CASRSGTGPTGELFF,TGTGCCAGCAGGTCCGGGACAGGGCCCACCGGGGAGCTGTTTTTT
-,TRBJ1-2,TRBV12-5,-,CASSPGNYGYTF,TGTGCTAGTTCCCCAGGGAACTATGGCTACACCTTC
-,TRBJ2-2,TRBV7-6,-,CASSLLGYTGELFF,TGTGCCAGCAGCTTACTGGGTTACACCGGGGAGCTGTTTTTT
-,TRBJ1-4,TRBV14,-,CASSLLIATNEKLFF,TGTGCCAGCAGCCTATTGATCGCAACTAATGAAAAACTGTTTTTT
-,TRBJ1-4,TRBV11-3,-,CASSQVGEGNEKLFF,TGTGCCAGCAGCCAAGTCGGCGAGGGTAATGAAAAACTGTTTTTT
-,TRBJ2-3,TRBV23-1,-,CASRGSYTDTQYF,TGCGCCAGCAGGGGGTCCTACACAGATACGCAGTATTTT
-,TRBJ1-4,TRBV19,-,CASRVRGEKLFF,TGTGCCAGTAGGGTAAGGGGGGAAAAACTGTTTTTT
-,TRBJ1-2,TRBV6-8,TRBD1,CASSSPDRAFYGYTF,TGTGCCAGCAGCTCCCCAGACAGGGCGTTCTATGGCTACACCTTC
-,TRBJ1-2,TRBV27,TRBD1,CASSLRGQGNTF,TGTGCCAGCAGTTTACGAGGACAGGGGAACACCTTC
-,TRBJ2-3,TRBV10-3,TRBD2,CASRGLAFTDTQYF,TGTGCCAGCCGCGGACTAGCCTTCACAGATACGCAGTATTTT
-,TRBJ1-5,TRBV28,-,CASSLPNQPQHF,TGTGCCAGCAGTTTACCGAATCAGCCCCAGCATTTT
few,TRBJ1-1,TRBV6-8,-,CASSKRDGNTEAFF,TGTGCCAGCAGTAAGCGGGACGGAAACACTGAAGCTTTCTTT
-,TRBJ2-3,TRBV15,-,CATSRVGQGTDTQYF,TGTGCCACCAGCAGAGTCGGGCAGGGCACAGATACGCAGTATTTT
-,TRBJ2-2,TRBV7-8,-,CASSLAGVNTGELFF,TGTGCCAGCAGCTTAGCTGGGGTTAACACCGGGGAGCTGTTTTTT
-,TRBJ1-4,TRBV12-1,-,CASSGPGPGGEKLFF,TGTGCCAGCAGCGGGCCGGGACCTGGAGGTGAAAAACTGTTTTTT
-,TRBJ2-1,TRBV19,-,CASSIVQGNEQFF,TGTGCCAGTAGTATAGTGCAGGGTAATGAGCAGTTCTTC
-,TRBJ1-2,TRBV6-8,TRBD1,CASREGDRVNGYTF,TGTGCCAGCAGGGAAGGGGACAGGGTAAATGGCTACACCTTC
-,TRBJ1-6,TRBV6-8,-,CASSFGQPYNSPLHF,TGTGCCAGCAGTTTTGGACAGCCCTATAATTCACCCCTCCACTTT
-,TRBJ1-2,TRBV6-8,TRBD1,CASRDGTAVGDYGYTF,TGTGCCAGCAGAGACGGGACAGCTGTTGGGGACTATGGCTACACCTTC
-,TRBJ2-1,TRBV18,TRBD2,CASSPSGGPRFNEQFF,TGTGCCAGCTCACCAAGCGGGGGGCCGAGATTCAATGAGCAGTTCTTC
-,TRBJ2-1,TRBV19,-,CASSGWDEQFF,TGTGCCAGTAGTGGGTGGGATGAGCAGTTCTTC
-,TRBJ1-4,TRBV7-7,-,CASSPGDRATNEKLFF,TGTGCCAGCAGCCCCGGGGACCGAGCAACTAATGAAAAACTGTTTTTT
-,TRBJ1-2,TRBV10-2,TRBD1,CASSVTGTYGYTF,TGCGCCAGCAGTGTGACAGGGACGTATGGCTACACCTTC
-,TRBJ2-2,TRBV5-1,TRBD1,CASSFGQGAYGELFF,TGCGCCAGCAGCTTTGGGCAGGGGGCGTACGGGGAGCTGTTTTTT
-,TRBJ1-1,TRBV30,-,CAWDGKNSGTEAFF,TGTGCCTGGGACGGAAAGAATTCGGGCACTGAAGCTTTCTTT
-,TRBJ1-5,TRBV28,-,CASSLIRGQPQHF,TGTGCCAGCAGTTTAATCCGGGGTCAGCCCCAGCATTTT
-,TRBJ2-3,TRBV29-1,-,CSVGTGRGDTQYF,TGCAGCGTTGGGACTGGGCGAGGGGATACGCAGTATTTT
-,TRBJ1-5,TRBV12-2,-,CASRLPGAGPTPTQQPQHF,TGTGCAAGTCGCCTGCCCGGGGCAGGACCGACACCGACCCAGCAGCCCCAGCATTTT
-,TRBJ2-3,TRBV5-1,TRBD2,CASSLETSGGATDTQYF,TGCGCCAGCAGCTTGGAAACTAGCGGGGGGGCGACAGATACGCAGTATTTT
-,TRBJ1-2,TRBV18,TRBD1,CASSQPTGADGYGYTF,TGTGCCAGCTCACAACCGACAGGGGCTGACGGCTATGGCTACACCTTC
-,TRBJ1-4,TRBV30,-,CAWSSGQGGEKLFF,TGTGCCTGGAGTTCGGGGCAAGGTGGAGAAAAACTGTTTTTT
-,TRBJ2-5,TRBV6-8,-,CASTPGEVPRETQYF,TGTGCCAGCACCCCGGGGGAGGTTCCGCGGGAGACCCAGTACTTC
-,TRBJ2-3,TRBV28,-,CASSPQGPPSTDTQYF,TGTGCCAGCAGTCCCCAGGGGCCCCCCAGCACAGATACGCAGTATTTT
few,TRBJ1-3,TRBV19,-,CASSIQGDGNTIYF,TGTGCCAGTAGTATACAGGGCGATGGAAACACCATATATTTT
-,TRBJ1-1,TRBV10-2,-,CASSPGRGTEAFF,TGCGCCAGCAGCCCAGGGAGGGGCACTGAAGCTTTCTTT
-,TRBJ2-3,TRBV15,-,CATSRPGGRDTQYF,TGTGCCACCAGCAGGCCCGGAGGGAGGGATACGCAGTATTTT
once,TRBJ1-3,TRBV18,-,CASSPGLSSGNTIYF,TGTGCCAGCTCACCGGGGCTTAGCTCTGGAAACACCATATATTTT
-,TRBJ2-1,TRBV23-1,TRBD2,CASSQSGSGGTYRWNNEQFF,TGCGCCAGCAGTCAATCGGGCAGCGGGGGGACCTATAGGTGGAACAATGAGCAGTTCTTC
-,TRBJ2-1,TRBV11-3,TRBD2,CASSSLAGGPFNEQFF,TGTGCCAGCAGCTCCCTAGCGGGGGGGCCGTTTAATGAGCAGTTCTTC